These 25 T cell receptor beta chains originate from one sample sequenced in a study of T cells in Graves' hyperthyroidism and ophthalmopathy. There were TCR beta CDR3 regions amplified from RNA transcripts. During a first-round RT-PCR of the TCR CDR3, the HTBI primer set was used. One entry per CDR3 protein results from TCRdb running MiXCR on the multiplex PCR reads. This sample has approximately 690,000 distinct CDR3 sequences, with less than 25% found just once. Sequencing used blood. Source of these receptors: a man in his thirties or forties with Graves' ophthalmopathy.

This clonotype was recorded at least ten times. This chain joins TRBV12-3 or TRBV12-4 and TRBJ1-6; 7 positions agree with TRBD1. Trimming cost V 0 bases and J 4 bases; bases outside gene matches: 9. The CDR3 runs 18 residues. In DNA form, the CDR3 reads TGTGCCAGCAGTTTAGCGCTCGGCAGGGGGTTTTATAATTCACCCCTCCACTTT. Its translation: CASSLALGRGFYNSPLHF.

This clonotype was found many times. This chain connects TRBV7-9 to TRBJ2-7; 8 nucleotides agree with TRBD1. CDR1 is SEHNR and CDR2 is FQNEAQ in the germline V gene (reference sequence). V lost 5 bases to trimming and J lost 1 base; unmatched junction nucleotides: 1. The CDR3 has 13 amino acids. Here the CDR3 DNA reads TGTGCCAGCAGCGGACAGGGATCCTACGAGCAGTACTTC. Encoded protein: CASSGQGSYEQYF.

This clonotype was detected many times. The rearrangement links TRBV14 to TRBJ2-7; D may be TRBD1 (5 bases). Trimming pared 0 bases from V and 3 bases from J, leaving 15 bases between. This CDR3 is 16 amino acids long. Germline V gives CDR1 SGHDN, CDR2 FVKESK. The CDR3 bases are TGTGCCAGCAGCCAAGACGTCACAGGCATTATCTACGAGCAGTACTTC. Its protein product is CASSQDVTGIIYEQYF.

CDR3 in DNA: TGTGCCAGCAGCTTAGAGGTGGGAATCACTGAAGCTTTCTTT. Amino acid sequence: CASSLEVGITEAFF. V gene TRBV7-2 combines with J gene TRBJ1-1; D ambiguous. The germline V gene has CDR1 SGHTA and CDR2 FQGNSA. The CDR3 is made up of 14 amino acids. The V end lost 1 base, the J end lost 4 bases, and 10 bases lay between the germline ends.

The V gene is TRBV30, the J gene TRBJ1-2, with D perhaps TRBD1 (6 bases). The germline gives CDR1 GTSNPN, CDR2 SVGIG (reference sequence). Trimming removed 2 bases from V and 5 bases from J, with 15 bases in between. There are 14 residues in the CDR3. The chain's CDR3 is CAWSFLGARYGYTF. The CDR3 coding sequence is TGTGCCTGGAGTTTTCTGGGGGCGCGGTATGGCTACACCTTC.

This clonotype appeared many times. The V and J genes are TRBV11-2 and TRBJ2-3, with D perhaps matching TRBD1 (6 bases). In germline, CDR1 is SGHAT, CDR2 FQNNGV. The CDR3 length is 15 residues. V was clipped by 4 bases and J by 2 bases, with 13 bases between them. The CDR3 here is CASSSDSLLTDTQYF. The CDR3 region has the DNA TGTGCCAGCAGCTCGGACAGCCTGCTCACAGATACGCAGTATTTT.

This clonotype has only a few counts. CDR3 DNA: TGTGCCAGCAGTGAACCTAGGACGGGAATAGGATATGGCTACACCTTC. Its translation is CASSEPRTGIGYGYTF. The chain recombines TRBV6-1 with TRBJ1-2; unclear D gene. The germline V gene encodes CDR1 MNHNS and CDR2 SASEGT. V dropped 2 bases and J dropped 5 bases, with 18 bases sitting between them. CDR3 size: 16 residues.

There are many counts of this clonotype. This chain connects TRBV20-1 to TRBJ2-7; no firm D call. The CDR3 contains 13 residues. The germline V gene encodes CDR1 DFQATT and CDR2 SNEGSKA (reference sequence). V was pared by 0 bases and J by 1 base, with 7 bases between. CDR3 loop: CSARDTDSYEQYF. The DNA of the CDR3 is TGCAGTGCTAGAGATACTGATTCCTACGAGCAGTACTTC.

In regard to this clonotype: At one end, the junction sequence differs from germline, possibly due to a read error. The chain has TRBV2 and TRBJ2-2; no firm D call. The CDR3 spans 13 residues. The germline V gene has CDR1 SNHLY and CDR2 FYNNEI. The CDR3 here is CAGSEVGPGELFF. DNA of the CDR3: TGTGCCGGCAGTGAAGTCGGGCCCGGGGAGCTGTTTTTT.

The sample holds a few counts of this clonotype. This chain uses TRBV5-6 with TRBJ2-3, with D uncertain. V was pared by 4 bases and J by 2 bases, with 11 bases between. The CDR3 is made up of 14 amino acids. The germline gives CDR1 SGHDT, CDR2 YYEEEE. This CDR3 is CASSPGHNTDTQYF. The DNA of the CDR3 is TGTGCCAGCAGCCCCGGGCACAACACAGATACGCAGTATTTT.

The chain recombines TRBV19 with TRBJ2-1; D might be TRBD1 or TRBD2, each matching 6 bases. With 5 bases removed from V and 9 bases from J, the gap between germline ends came to 23 bases. This CDR3 is built from 16 residues. Germline V gene data show CDR1 as LNHDA and CDR2 as SQIVND (reference sequence). The CDR3 reads CASSSRLLVGGSEQFF. The CDR3 bases are TGTGCCAGTAGTTCCCGACTTCTCGTGGGGGGCAGTGAGCAGTTCTTC.

This clonotype was detected a few times. The chain recombines TRBV10-3 with TRBJ2-1; 8 bases line up with TRBD2. Germline V gene data show CDR1 as ENHRY and CDR2 as SYGVKD. The length of the CDR3 is 17 residues. V shed 4 bases, J shed 1 base, and the junction held 9 bases outside the gene matches. CDR3 protein: CAISGSRGGRSYNEQFF. The CDR3 DNA follows: TGTGCCATCAGTGGGAGCCGGGGCGGGAGGTCCTACAATGAGCAGTTCTTC.

The genes are TRBV29-1 and TRBJ1-2; TRBD1 might be the D (5 bases). This CDR3 comprises 12 residues. Trimming left V 7 bases short and J 4 bases short, with 13 bases between. Germline CDR1 and CDR2: SQVTM and ANQGSEA. The CDR3 region is CSGGGVTYGYTF. CDR3 DNA sequence: TGCAGCGGGGGGGGAGTAACCTATGGCTACACCTTC.

CDR3 in amino acids: CASSLNRGIPYEQYF. The CDR3 DNA is TGTGCCAGCAGCTTAAACAGGGGGATTCCCTACGAGCAGTACTTC. The chain has TRBV11-2 and TRBJ2-7, with 8 nucleotides matching TRBD1. With 2 bases clipped from V and 2 bases from J, the junction kept 5 bases outside the gene matches. The CDR3 runs to 15 residues. CDR1 SGHAT and CDR2 FQNNGV come from the germline V gene.

This clonotype has more than one count but fewer than ten. The J gene is TRBJ2-6, the V gene TRBV5-1; TRBD1 agrees at 10 bases. The germline V gene encodes CDR1 SGHRS and CDR2 YFSETQ. With V trimmed by 3 bases and J by 2 bases, 5 bases remained unmatched. The CDR3 is 17 amino acids. The CDR3 region is CASSSGTGDPGANVLTF. DNA for the CDR3: TGCGCCAGCAGCTCCGGGACAGGGGACCCTGGGGCCAACGTCCTGACTTTC.

This clonotype was seen ten or more times. The chain combines TRBV4-1 with TRBJ2-7; weak D call: TRBD2 (6 bases). CDR1 and CDR2 from the germline V gene are MGHRA and YSYEKL. The ends were cut back, 1 base at V and 2 bases at J, with 12 bases in the middle. This CDR3 region has 15 residues. The CDR3: CASSQGTGVAYEQYF. CDR3 coding DNA: TGCGCCAGCAGCCAAGGGACGGGAGTGGCCTACGAGCAGTACTTC.

This clonotype was picked up many times. The chain has TRBV30 and TRBJ1-5; D is unclear. The CDR3 consists of 13 residues. Germline V CDR1 and CDR2: GTSNPN, SVGIG (reference sequence). V lost 1 base, J lost 6 bases, and 10 bases lay in between. As DNA, the CDR3 is TGTGCCTGGAGTGCTCAGCGGGGTCAGCCCCAGCATTTT. Translated, it gives CAWSAQRGQPQHF.

The gene calls are TRBV29-1 and TRBJ2-4, with a possible D match to TRBD1 (6 bases). The CDR3 covers 14 residues. Germline V gene data show CDR1 as SQVTM and CDR2 as ANQGSEA. Deletions cut 6 bases from V and 5 bases from J, with 17 bases between. CDR3 DNA: TGCAGCGTGGCCGGGACATTGGCCGAAAACATTCAGTACTTC. It yields the protein CSVAGTLAENIQYF. The variable domain in full, completed from reference TRBV29-1 and TRBJ2-4, reads SAVISQKPSRDICQRGTSLTIQCQVDSQVTMMFWYRQQPGQSLTLIATANQGSEATYESGFVIDKFPISRPNLTFSTLTVSNMSPEDSSIYLCSVAGTLAENIQYFGAGTRLSVL.

In its sample, this clonotype was seen many times. This chain links TRBV28 with TRBJ1-5, with 7 bases aligning to TRBD1. Germline trimming cut 5 bases from V and 4 bases from J; bases unmatched to any gene: 5. In germline, CDR1 is MDHEN, CDR2 SYDVKM. This CDR3 contains 14 residues. The CDR3 coding sequence is TGTGCCAGCAGTACCGGACAGGCAAATCAGCCCCAGCATTTT. Translating gives CASSTGQANQPQHF.

This clonotype was observed a handful of times. V and J are TRBV6-2 or TRBV6-3 and TRBJ2-5, with D tentatively TRBD2 (6 bases). Trimming shortened V by 2 bases and J by 1 base, and 11 bases separated the two germline ends. Germline lookup yields CDR1 MNHEY and CDR2 SVGEGT. The CDR3 is 15 amino acids. CDR3 region: CASSYGAGSQETQYF. CDR3 in DNA: TGTGCCAGCAGTTACGGCGCGGGGTCCCAAGAGACCCAGTACTTC.

The genes are TRBV29-1 and TRBJ2-1; D possibly corresponds to TRBD2 (6 bases). Germline CDR1 SQVTM, CDR2 ANQGSEA. Trimming removed 4 bases from V and 0 bases from J, with 13 bases in between. This CDR3 is 15 amino acids long. CDR3 coding DNA: TGCAGCGTTGTGTTTCGGGAGATCTCCTACAATGAGCAGTTCTTC. Encoded protein: CSVVFREISYNEQFF.

This clonotype was picked up a small number of times. The rearrangement joins TRBV12-3 or TRBV12-4 to TRBJ2-1, with a weak D call TRBD1 (6 bases). With 3 bases removed from V and 4 bases from J, the gap between germline ends came to 10 bases. The CDR3 is 14 residues long. The CDR3: CASSLGTQYNEQFF. For the CDR3, the DNA is TGTGCCAGCAGTTTGGGGACACAATACAATGAGCAGTTCTTC.

This chain uses TRBV12-3 or TRBV12-4 with TRBJ2-2; D call uncertain. The CDR3 runs 14 residues. V shed 6 bases and J shed 0 bases, with 8 bases lying between them. CDR3 protein: CASSPLANTGELFF. The CDR3, as DNA: TGTGCCAGCAGCCCTCTAGCGAACACCGGGGAGCTGTTTTTT.

This clonotype was observed a few times. V and J are TRBV6-1 and TRBJ2-7; weak D call: TRBD2 (5 bases). This CDR3 is 12 amino acids long. Trimming stripped 6 bases from V and 4 bases from J, with 10 bases between. Germline V CDR1 and CDR2: MNHNS, SASEGT. CDR3 sequence: CASRGVGYEQYF. The CDR3 DNA reads TGTGCCAGCAGGGGAGTTGGTTACGAGCAGTACTTC.

The V gene is TRBV11-2, the J gene TRBJ1-2, with 7 bases aligning to TRBD1. Per the germline V gene, CDR1 is SGHAT and CDR2 is FQNNGV. This CDR3 contains 14 residues. V trimming: 1 base; J trimming: 6 bases; junction bases outside the gene matches: 5. This CDR3 reads CASSLAHRGHGYTF. CDR3 sequence (DNA): TGTGCCAGCAGCTTAGCCCATAGGGGGCATGGCTACACCTTC.